The 18 T cell receptor beta chains in this list originate from one sample, sequenced in a study of T cells after yellow fever vaccination. TCRdb reprocessed the 5' RACE reads via MiXCR and lists one record per CDR3 protein. The data contain around 310,000 distinct CDR3 sequences, 3.6% of them singletons. The source material was PBMCs, sampled on the day of the yellow fever booster vaccination. The receptor source for this set is a man younger than 35 who received the YFV17D yellow fever vaccine.

This clonotype has a count of ten or more. The chain has TRBV7-9 and TRBJ2-2; 9 bases are a match to TRBD1. After removal of 5 bases from V and 6 bases from J, the junction contained 7 bases not matched to a gene. This CDR3 comprises 15 residues. The germline gives CDR1 SEHNR, CDR2 FQNEAQ (reference sequence). CDR3 bases: TGTGCCAGCAGCATAAACAGGGGGCTTGCCGGGGAGCTGTTTTTT. Protein: CASSINRGLAGELFF.

A note on this clonotype: A much larger clone differs by one base, so this may be a read error. The chain combines TRBV12-3 or TRBV12-4 with TRBJ2-3, with no clear D. With the DNA end fitting TRBJ1-5 better, the J assignment may be wrong. CDR3 size: 13 residues. The CDR3 region is CASSSGVGDTQHF. CDR3 bases: TGTGCCAGCAGTAGCGGGGTAGGAGATACGCAGCATTTT.

This clonotype occurred many times. The chain employs TRBV20-1 and TRBJ1-2; tentative D call: TRBD1 (6 bases). The CDR3 is 13 residues long. V dropped 3 bases and J dropped 2 bases, with 10 bases sitting between them. Per the germline V gene, CDR1 is DFQATT and CDR2 is SNEGSKA (reference sequence). CDR3 nucleotide sequence: TGCAGTGCTAGCCCGCAGGGGAACTATGGCTACACCTTC. It translates to CSASPQGNYGYTF.

This clonotype was recorded many times. The rearrangement uses TRBV10-2 and TRBJ2-7; tentative D call: TRBD2 (6 bases). Looked up from germline, CDR1 is WSHSY and CDR2 is SAAADI. V was shortened by 4 bases and J by 0 bases, with 10 bases between the two germline ends. This CDR3 comprises 14 residues. CDR3 sequence (DNA): TGCGCCAGCAGTGGCGGCGGGGCCTCCTACGAGCAGTACTTC. Protein product: CASSGGGASYEQYF.

There are a few counts of this clonotype. J is TRBJ2-1 and V is TRBV10-3; D not resolved. V was clipped by 4 bases and J by 6 bases, with 4 bases between them. This CDR3 has 11 amino acids. Germline V gene sequence: CDR1 ENHRY, CDR2 SYGVKD. The DNA for the CDR3 is TGTGCCATCAGTGTAACCAATGAGCAGTTCTTC. Its protein product is CAISVTNEQFF.

This clonotype was counted a few times. J is TRBJ2-2 and V is TRBV7-9; no clear D. The CDR3 runs 14 residues. V gave up 5 bases and J gave up 5 bases, with 12 bases separating them. Germline loops: CDR1 SEHNR, CDR2 FQNEAQ (reference sequence). CDR3 sequence: CASSVVLPTGELFF. In DNA, the CDR3 is TGTGCCAGCAGCGTCGTGTTACCTACCGGGGAGCTGTTTTTT.

This clonotype has a count of ten or more. The chain uses TRBV2 and TRBJ2-1; the match to TRBD1 covers 11 bases. This CDR3 contains 15 residues. The junction had 3 bases not matched to a gene; V was cut back by 4 bases and J by 4 bases. Germline CDR1 SNHLY, CDR2 FYNNEI. CDR3 sequence reads: CASSGTGGSYNEQFF. The CDR3 bases are TGTGCCAGCAGTGGGACAGGGGGCAGTTACAATGAGCAGTTCTTC.

This clonotype was counted many times. The chain employs TRBV6-6 and TRBJ1-6; D unresolved. The CDR3 length is 15 residues. The V and J ends lost 0 bases and 5 bases respectively, with 8 bases between them. The germline gives CDR1 MNHNY, CDR2 SVGAGI (reference sequence). CDR3 loop: CASSYSTRHNSPLHF. CDR3 DNA: TGTGCCAGCAGTTACTCGACGAGACATAATTCACCCCTCCACTTT.

In its sample, this clonotype was seen a few times. This chain links TRBV4-2 with TRBJ2-3; 8 bases agree with TRBD1. Germline loops: CDR1 LGHNA, CDR2 YNFKEQ. This CDR3 is 16 amino acids long. V was pared by 8 bases and J by 3 bases, with 13 bases of the junction left unmatched. DNA for the CDR3: TGTGCCAGCGTCTCGAATCAGGACAGGGAAACAGATACGCAGTATTTT. It yields the protein CASVSNQDRETDTQYF.

This clonotype has only a few counts. The CDR3 spells CASSLATDPRETQYF. Written as DNA, the CDR3 is TGCGCCAGCAGCTTGGCCACCGATCCCCGAGAGACCCAGTACTTC. The gene calls are TRBV5-1 and TRBJ2-5; D call uncertain. V was clipped by 0 bases and J by 4 bases, with 13 bases between them. The V gene's germline CDR1 is SGHRS and CDR2 YFSETQ. There are 15 residues in the CDR3.

The rearrangement joins TRBV5-1 to TRBJ2-6; D gene uncertain. Germline V lookup: CDR1 SGHRS, CDR2 YFSETQ. This CDR3 is built from 18 residues. The V and J ends lost 1 base and 0 bases respectively, with 14 bases between them. Here the CDR3 DNA reads TGCGCCAGCAGCTTGAGGCCCGGGCGGATCTCTGGGGCCAACGTCCTGACTTTC. It translates to CASSLRPGRISGANVLTF.

This clonotype was detected ten times or more. The chain joins TRBV7-9 to TRBJ1-6, with TRBD1 matching over 7 bases. The trim removed 3 bases at V and 7 bases at J, leaving 9 bases unmatched. CDR1 is SEHNR and CDR2 is FQNEAQ in the germline V gene (reference sequence). The CDR3 extends over 16 amino acids. CDR3 in amino acids: CASSFGGQAENSPLHF. CDR3 DNA: TGTGCCAGCAGCTTTGGAGGACAGGCGGAAAATTCACCCCTCCACTTT.

This clonotype was counted a few times. The chain links TRBV5-4 to TRBJ2-5; D not certain. Trimming left V 4 bases short and J 5 bases short, with 18 bases between. Germline CDR1 reads SGHNT; CDR2 reads YYREEE (reference sequence). This CDR3 is 15 amino acids long. Here the CDR3 DNA reads TGTGCCAGCAGCATTTTCTCCGCGGTCCCTGAGACCCAGTACTTC. This translates into CASSIFSAVPETQYF.

This clonotype has ten or more counts. The V and J genes are TRBV9 and TRBJ1-6; D gene unclear. Looked up from germline, CDR1 is SGDLS and CDR2 is YYNGEE. There are 15 residues in the CDR3. The V gene lost 3 bases and the J gene lost 8 bases, with 15 bases spanning the gap. The CDR3 sequence is CASSEGLREYSPLHF. The CDR3 bases are TGTGCCAGCAGCGAGGGCCTGAGGGAATATTCACCCCTCCACTTT.

This clonotype has only a few counts. J is TRBJ2-3 and V is TRBV5-5, with D hard to call. This CDR3 is 16 amino acids long. Germline CDR1 is SGHKS and CDR2 is YYEKEE (reference sequence). Trimming left V 5 bases short and J 4 bases short, with 20 bases between. CDR3 region: CASREEPGPPADTQYF. CDR3 sequence (DNA): TGTGCCAGCAGGGAAGAACCCGGGCCACCCGCAGATACGCAGTATTTT.

This clonotype appeared many times. The chain joins TRBV7-2 to TRBJ2-7; the D gene is possibly TRBD2 (6 bases). CDR3 length: 14 amino acids. Trimming shortened V by 3 bases and J by 3 bases, and 12 bases separated the two germline ends. Germline V gene lookup returns CDR1 SGHTA and CDR2 FQGNSA. As DNA, the CDR3 is TGTGCCAGCAGCTTTGGGGGGAGAAGCTACGAGCAGTACGTC. Its translation is CASSFGGRSYEQYV.

This clonotype has at least ten counts. The chain couples TRBV5-5 to TRBJ2-7, with 7 nucleotides matching TRBD1. Losses at the gene ends were 3 bases for V and 3 bases for J; bases not matched to a gene: 3. The germline V gene encodes CDR1 SGHKS and CDR2 YYEKEE (reference sequence). The CDR3 totals 13 residues. The CDR3 DNA follows: TGTGCCAGCAGCTACCGACAGGGCTACGAGCAGTACTTC. It encodes CASSYRQGYEQYF.

This chain links TRBV7-9 with TRBJ1-6; TRBD1 aligns across 7 bases. With V trimmed by 6 bases and J by 9 bases, 2 bases remained unmatched. The CDR3 totals 12 residues. Germline values: CDR1 SEHNR, CDR2 FQNEAQ (reference sequence). The CDR3 nucleotides read TGTGCCAGCAGGACAGGGACTTCACCCCTCCACTTT. Amino acids: CASRTGTSPLHF.